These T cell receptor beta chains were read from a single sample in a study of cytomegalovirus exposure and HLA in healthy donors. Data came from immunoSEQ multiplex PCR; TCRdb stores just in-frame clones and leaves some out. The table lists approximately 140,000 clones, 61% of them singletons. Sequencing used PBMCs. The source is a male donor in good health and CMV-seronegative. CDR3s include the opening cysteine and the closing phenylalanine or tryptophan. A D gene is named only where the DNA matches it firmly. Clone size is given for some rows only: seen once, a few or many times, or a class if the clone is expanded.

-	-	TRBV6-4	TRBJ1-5	TGTGCCAGCAGTGGAGAGGGCGGTCAGCCCCAGCATTTT	CASSGEGGQPQHF
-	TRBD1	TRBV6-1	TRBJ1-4	TGTGCCAGCAGTTTGGACAGGGTGGATGAAAAACTGTTTTTT	CASSLDRVDEKLFF
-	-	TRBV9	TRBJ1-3	TGTGCCAGCAGCGTAGTAGCAGACTCTGGAAACACCATATATTTT	CASSVVADSGNTIYF
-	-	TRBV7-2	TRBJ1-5	TGTGCCAGCAGCCCATATGGGGCAAATCAGCCCCAGCATTTT	CASSPYGANQPQHF
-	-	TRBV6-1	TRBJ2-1	TGTGCCAGCAGTGATTGGGGCCCGAACAATGAGCAGTTCTTC	CASSDWGPNNEQFF
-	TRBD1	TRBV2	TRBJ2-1	TGTGCCAGCAGTGATACAGGGGGTAACTACAATGAGCAGTTCTTC	CASSDTGGNYNEQFF
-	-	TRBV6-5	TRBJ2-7	TGTGCCAGCAGTGTATCGTTGAGCTACGAGCAGTACTTC	CASSVSLSYEQYF
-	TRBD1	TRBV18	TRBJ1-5	TGTGCCAGCTCACCTCCGGGACAGGGTTGGGAGCCCCAGCATTTT	CASSPPGQGWEPQHF
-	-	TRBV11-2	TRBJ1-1	TGTGCCAGCAGCTTAGGGGTGGGGGGTCCAAACACTGAAGCTTTCTTT	CASSLGVGGPNTEAFF
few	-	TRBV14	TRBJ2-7	TGTGCCAGCAGCCATTTAACAGGGATTGAGCAGTACTTC	CASSHLTGIEQYF
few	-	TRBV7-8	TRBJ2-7	TGTGCCAGCAGCCAGGGGGGAGCCTACGAGCAGTACTTC	CASSQGGAYEQYF
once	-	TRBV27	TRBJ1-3	TGTGCCAGCAGTTCTCGGGGGACTGGAAACACCATATATTTT	CASSSRGTGNTIYF
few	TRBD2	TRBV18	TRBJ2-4	TGTGCCAGCGCCACCCGGGGGGAAAACATTCAGTACTTC	CASATRGENIQYF
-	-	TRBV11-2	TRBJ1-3	TGTGCCAGCAGCTTAATGAGGACTGGAAACACCATATATTTT	CASSLMRTGNTIYF
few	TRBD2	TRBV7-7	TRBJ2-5	TGTGCCAGCAGCTTAAGGTCTAGCGGGGAGACCCAGTACTTC	CASSLRSSGETQYF
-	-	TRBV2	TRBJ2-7	TGTGCCAGCAGTGAAAAGTACGGGGACTCCTACGAGCAGTACTTC	CASSEKYGDSYEQYF
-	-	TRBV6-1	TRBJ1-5	TGTGCCAGCAGGCAGGGTTCTCAGCCCCAGCATTTT	CASRQGSQPQHF
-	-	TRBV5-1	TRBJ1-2	TGCGCCAGCAGCTTGGGGGGGCAGGAGTATGGCTACCCCTTC	CASSLGGQEYGYPF
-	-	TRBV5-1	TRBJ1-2	TGCGCCAGCAGCCCCGGACTGACTCCTGGCTACACCTTC	CASSPGLTPGYTF
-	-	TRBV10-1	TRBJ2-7	TGCGCCAGAGGCACAGGGAAGTGGGAGGAGCAGTACTTC	CARGTGKWEEQYF
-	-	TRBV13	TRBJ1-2	TGTGCCAGCAGCTCTATTCCGACCCGGACAGATAACTATGGCTACACCTTC	CASSSIPTRTDNYGYTF
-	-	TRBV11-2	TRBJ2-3	TGTGCCAGCAGCTACTCGACAGTTCCGATGGCAGATACGCAGTATTTT	CASSYSTVPMADTQYF
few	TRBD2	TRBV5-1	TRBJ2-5	TGCGCCAGCAGCTTGGGGCTTAGCGGCGGGGGGAAAATAAAGACCCAGTACTTC	CASSLGLSGGGKIKTQYF
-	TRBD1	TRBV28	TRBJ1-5	TGTGCCAGCAGATCCGGGACAGGGGACTATCAGCCCCAGCATTTT	CASRSGTGDYQPQHF
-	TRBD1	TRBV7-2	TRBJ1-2	TGTGCCAGCAGCCCCAACCCACAGGGGGCAGGTGGCTACACCTTC	CASSPNPQGAGGYTF
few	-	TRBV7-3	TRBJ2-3	TGTGCCAGCAGCCCATCCCACTCCACAGATACGCAGTATTTT	CASSPSHSTDTQYF
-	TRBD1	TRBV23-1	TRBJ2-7	TGCGCCAGCAGTCTCATACCCCCGGGACAGGGGGCGTCCTACGAGCAGTACTTC	CASSLIPPGQGASYEQYF
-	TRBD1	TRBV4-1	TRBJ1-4	TGCGCCAGCAGCTTCGACAGGGGGGATGAAAAACTGTTTTTT	CASSFDRGDEKLFF
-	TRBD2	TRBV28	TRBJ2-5	TGTGCCAGCAGTTCGGGGGGGTCGGTGGAGACCCAGTACTTC	CASSSGGSVETQYF
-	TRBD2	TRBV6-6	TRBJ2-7	TGTGCCAGCCTTGGGGTAGCGGGGGGGAGGTACGAGCAGTACTTC	CASLGVAGGRYEQYF
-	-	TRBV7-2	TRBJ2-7	TGTGCCAGCAGCTTAATCTGGGGGCAGGGCCGATCAAGGCAGTACTTC	CASSLIWGQGRSRQYF
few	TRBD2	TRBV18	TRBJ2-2	TGTGCCAGCTCACCACTTGGGGGGGCGAACACCGGGGAGCTGTTTTTT	CASSPLGGANTGELFF
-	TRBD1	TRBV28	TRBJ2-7	TGTGCCAGCAGTTTATCCCGACAGGGGGCCGACTACGAGCAGTACTTC	CASSLSRQGADYEQYF
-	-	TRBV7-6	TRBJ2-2	TGTGCCAGCAGCGAGGGAGGCGGGGGCACATATGCCACCGGGGAGCTGTTTTTT	CASSEGGGGTYATGELFF
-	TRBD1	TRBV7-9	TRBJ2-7	TGTGCCAGCAGCATAACAGGGGATCACGAGCAGTACTTC	CASSITGDHEQYF
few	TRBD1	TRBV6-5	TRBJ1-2	TGTGCCAGCAGTGACAGGGGAGACTATGGCTACACCTTC	CASSDRGDYGYTF
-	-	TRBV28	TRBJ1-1	TGTGCCAGCGGTTCGTGGGCACACACTGAAGCTTTCTTT	CASGSWAHTEAFF
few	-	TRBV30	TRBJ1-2	TGTGCCTGGAGGGAGAACAGGCTAGGTGACTACACCTTC	CAWRENRLGDYTF
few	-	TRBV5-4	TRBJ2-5	TGTGCCAGCAGCCCGAGACAGACAGGAGGCCAAGAGACCCAGTACTTC	CASSPRQTGGQETQYF
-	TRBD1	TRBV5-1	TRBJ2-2	TGCGCCAGCAGCTCTCAGGGGGCGCTGGACACCGGGGAGCTGTTTTTT	CASSSQGALDTGELFF
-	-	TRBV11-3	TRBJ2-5	TGTGCCAGCAGCTCGGGGGGCCTACAAGAGACCCAGTACTTC	CASSSGGLQETQYF
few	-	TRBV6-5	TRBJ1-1	TGTGCCAGCGTTCAACCTGCAGGGGCTTTTGAAGCTTTCTTT	CASVQPAGAFEAFF
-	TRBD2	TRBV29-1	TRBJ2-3	TGCAGCGGGTTAGGGAATGAGCGGGGGGACACAGATACGCAGTATTTT	CSGLGNERGDTDTQYF
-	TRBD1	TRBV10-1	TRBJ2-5	TGCGCCAGCTTGAGAGGGACAGGCACCGAGGCCCAGTACTTC	CASLRGTGTEAQYF
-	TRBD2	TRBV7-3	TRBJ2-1	TGTGCCAGCTCCCTTTCGGGGGGGAGGGATGAGCAGTTCTTC	CASSLSGGRDEQFF
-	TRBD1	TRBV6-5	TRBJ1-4	TGTGCCACGTCAGACAGGGTTGAAAAACTGTTTTTT	CATSDRVEKLFF
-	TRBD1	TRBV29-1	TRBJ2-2	TGCAGCGTGGGGGGACAGGGGAACACCGGAGAGCTGTTTTTT	CSVGGQGNTGELFF
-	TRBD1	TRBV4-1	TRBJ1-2	TGCGCCAGCAGCCAAGGCTGGGACAGGGTCTATGGCTACACCTTC	CASSQGWDRVYGYTF
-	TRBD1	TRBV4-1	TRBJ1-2	TGCGCCAGCAGCCAAGGGGACAGGGTTAACTATGGCTACACCTTC	CASSQGDRVNYGYTF
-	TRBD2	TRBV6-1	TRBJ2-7	TGTGCCAGCAGTGAAGCTGGGCTAGCGGGGGGCCTCCACGAGCAGTACTTC	CASSEAGLAGGLHEQYF
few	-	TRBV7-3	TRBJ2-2	TGTGCCAGCAGCTCCCCAGGGAACACCGGGGAGCTGTTTTTT	CASSSPGNTGELFF
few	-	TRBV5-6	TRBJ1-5	TGTGCCAGCAGCTCAACAGGCTTTAATCAGCCCCAGCATTTT	CASSSTGFNQPQHF
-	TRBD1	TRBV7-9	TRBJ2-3	TGTGCCAGCAGCTTAGGTACAGGGGCAGATACGCAGTATTTT	CASSLGTGADTQYF
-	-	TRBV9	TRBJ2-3	TGTGCCAGCAGCGTAGCTATATCGGTTACAGATACGCAGTATTTT	CASSVAISVTDTQYF